Given below is one T cell receptor beta chain in context. These data belong to a study of blood T cell repertoires in COVID-19. Individuals aged 18 to 89 years were recruited from 24 US areas. Per the original data handling: How many nucleated cells were present was estimated from reference gene primer amplification. Assay: immunoSEQ multiplex PCR; the TCRdb copy retains only in-frame clones and omits some. Clone size and V and J calls were adopted from that table, with D and trimming inferred from the DNA. This sample carries over 250,000 clones, roughly 90% of them seen once, and the ten largest clones take under 3.5%. The CDR3 consists of 17 residues. Trimming removed 5 bases from V and 0 bases from J, with 14 bases in between. In germline, CDR1 is LNHDA, CDR2 SQIVND (reference sequence).

This chain connects TRBV19 to TRBJ1-6; D is uncertain. The clonotype comes from a woman in her fifties or sixties who had recovered from COVID-19. Sequencing used PBMCs or T cells enriched from blood (not recorded which). CDR3 loop: CASSPLDGSSYNSPLHF. The DNA of the CDR3 is TGTGCCAGTAGTCCCCTCGACGGGAGCTCCTATAATTCACCCCTCCACTTT.